The 15 T cell receptor beta chains given below trace back to one sample, sequenced in a study of cytomegalovirus exposure and HLA in healthy donors. This PCR relied on a set of 60 Vbeta primers and 13 Jbeta primers. Assay used: immunoSEQ multiplex PCR; TCRdb lists only in-frame clones, some missing. The sample consists of about 160,000 clones, 65% to 80% of them appearing once. Sequenced sample: PBMCs. These receptors were collected from a man between 35 and 55 years old in good health and CMV-seronegative.

The chain employs TRBV7-6 and TRBJ2-7; TRBD2 is a possible D gene (7 bases). This CDR3 is 15 amino acids long. The germline CDR1 and CDR2 sequences are SGHVS and FNYEAQ. V was cut by 1 base and J by 1 base, with 11 bases left in between. The CDR3: CASSLEGGLSYEQYF. For the CDR3, the DNA is TGTGCCAGCAGCTTAGAGGGGGGGCTATCCTACGAGCAGTACTTC.

The chain employs TRBV30 and TRBJ1-5; possibly TRBD1 for D (5 bases). The CDR3 is made up of 12 amino acids. V was shortened by 4 bases and J by 9 bases, with 13 bases between the two germline ends. Germline assignment: CDR1 GTSNPN and CDR2 SVGIG (reference sequence). Here the CDR3 reads CAWTQAAGPQHF. CDR3 DNA: TGTGCCTGGACACAGGCCGCAGGGCCCCAGCATTTT.

This clone is a singleton in its sample. V gene TRBV5-3 combines with J gene TRBJ1-2; D gene uncertain. TRBV5-3 is known as an ORF, though its function is uncertain. This CDR3 is 15 amino acids long. V was trimmed by 1 base and J by 4 bases, leaving 14 bases between them. The CDR3 coding sequence is TGTGCCAGAAGCTTGTCCAGGCCCCGGGGCTATGGCTACACCTTC. This gives the protein CARSLSRPRGYGYTF.

The chain joins TRBV27 to TRBJ2-5; perhaps TRBD1 as D (5 bases). Per germline, CDR1 MNHEY and CDR2 SMNVEV (reference sequence). This CDR3 is 15 amino acids long. The V and J ends lost 5 bases and 11 bases respectively, with 24 bases between them. CDR3 DNA sequence: TGTGCCAGCAGTACATTACAGGCACACCCTACGAAGCAGTACTTC. Its translation is CASSTLQAHPTKQYF.

V and J are TRBV19 and TRBJ1-1; possible D gene TRBD1, 5 bases. Germline-derived CDR1 and CDR2 are LNHDA and SQIVND (reference sequence). V dropped 5 bases and J dropped 0 bases, with 10 bases sitting between them. CDR3 length equals 14 residues. The CDR3 here is CASSPSTVNTEAFF. The DNA for the CDR3 is TGTGCCAGTAGTCCCTCGACAGTGAACACTGAAGCTTTCTTT.

V and J are TRBV6-5 and TRBJ2-2; D may be TRBD2 (5 bases). CDR1 and CDR2 (germline): MNHEY, SVGAGI. The CDR3 spans 16 residues. V lost 0 bases and J lost 5, with 13 bases in between. The CDR3 sequence: CASSYSTGRRTGELFF. The CDR3 DNA is TGTGCCAGCAGTTACTCGACGGGGAGACGAACCGGGGAGCTGTTTTTT.

This rearrangement joins TRBV6-1 to TRBJ1-5, with 10 positions matching TRBD1. CDR3 length: 17 amino acids. Per germline, CDR1 MNHNS and CDR2 SASEGT. The junction had 13 bases not matched to a gene; V was cut back by 4 bases and J by 7 bases. CDR3 nucleotides: TGTGCCAGCAGTGCTGGGACAGGGGTCTCACTTGACCAGCCCCAGCATTTT. It is translated as CASSAGTGVSLDQPQHF.

The gene calls are TRBV7-9 and TRBJ1-6, with D maybe TRBD1 (5 bases). Germline V CDR1 and CDR2: SEHNR, FQNEAQ (reference sequence). This CDR3 is 16 amino acids long. V was shortened by 2 bases and J by 5 bases, with 13 bases between the two germline ends. CDR3 residues: CASSLMSGRNNSPLHF. Written as DNA, the CDR3 is TGTGCCAGCAGCTTAATGTCAGGGAGGAATAATTCACCCCTCCACTTT.

J is TRBJ2-5 and V is TRBV7-6; a weak D match, TRBD2 (6 bases). V dropped 4 bases and J dropped 7 bases, with 22 bases sitting between them. CDR1 is SGHVS, CDR2 FNYEAQ, per germline. The CDR3 length is 16 residues. The chain's CDR3 is CASSSGQVEEGRTQYF. The CDR3 nucleotides are TGTGCCAGCAGCTCGGGCCAGGTAGAGGAGGGACGGACCCAGTACTTC.

The chain employs TRBV7-9 and TRBJ2-5; D is possibly TRBD1 (6 bases). The tail of the sequence fits TRBJ2-7 better, so the J call may be wrong. Germline values: CDR1 SEHNR, CDR2 FQNEAQ (reference sequence). There are 14 residues in the CDR3. This CDR3 is CASSNGQTPYEQYF. The CDR3 coding sequence is TGTGCCAGCAGCAACGGACAGACACCCTACGAGCAGTACTTC.

The chain employs TRBV9 and TRBJ2-1; D possibly corresponds to TRBD1 (5 bases). CDR1 SGDLS and CDR2 YYNGEE come from the germline V gene. The CDR3 contains 14 residues. The V end lost 1 base, the J end lost 7 bases, and 12 bases lay between the germline ends. CDR3 region: CASSVNNRKNEQFF. The CDR3 DNA reads as TGTGCCAGCAGCGTAAACAACAGGAAAAATGAGCAGTTCTTC.

The chain joins TRBV2 to TRBJ2-7; 11 nucleotides line up with TRBD2. Germline V gene sequence: CDR1 SNHLY, CDR2 FYNNEI. With V trimmed by 5 bases and J by 6 bases, 6 bases remained unmatched. The CDR3 is 14 amino acids. In DNA, the CDR3 is TGTGCCAGCAGTCTTTTAGCGGGGGGGAGCGAGCAGTACTTC. This sequence encodes CASSLLAGGSEQYF.

V gene TRBV6-5 combines with J gene TRBJ2-7, with D uncertain. The germline V and J ends were trimmed by 5 bases and 5 bases, with 16 bases remaining between them. Germline V CDR1 and CDR2: MNHEY, SVGAGI. The CDR3 has 14 residues. This CDR3 reads CASSNSHRSNEQYF. For the CDR3, the DNA is TGTGCCAGCAGTAATTCACACCGCTCAAACGAGCAGTACTTC.

Written as DNA, the CDR3 is TGTGCCAGCAGGGAGTCCGAAGTCATTCAGTACTTC. Protein: CASRESEVIQYF. The rearrangement uses TRBV6-1 and TRBJ2-4; D unclear. Germline V gene lookup returns CDR1 MNHNS and CDR2 SASEGT. Trimming shortened V by 6 bases and J by 9 bases, and 12 bases separated the two germline ends. CDR3 length: 12 amino acids.

This clone was seen only a few times. The chain employs TRBV5-1 and TRBJ1-1; TRBD1 aligns across 10 bases. The germline V gene encodes CDR1 SGHRS and CDR2 YFSETQ. V lost 5 bases, J lost 4 bases, and 11 bases stayed unmatched. This CDR3 is 16 amino acids long. The CDR3 bases are TGCGCCAGCAGAGTGGGACAGGGGATTAAGCGCACTGAAGCTTTCTTT. Residues: CASRVGQGIKRTEAFF.